This T cell receptor (beta chain) comes out of a study of blood T cell repertoires in COVID-19. Study-level information: The origin of the acute and convalescent COVID-19 samples was the United States, Italy and Spain. T cells, B-cell-depleted T cells, or PBMCs provided the cDNA or gDNA that served as material.

In the study's own analysis: Reference gene primer amplification gave estimated nucleated cell counts. The repertoire was sequenced with immunoSEQ multiplex PCR; TCRdb's copy has only in-frame clones and lacks some. V and J calls and clone size are those listed in that table; D and trimming were worked out from the DNA. This table has about 100,000 clones, under 95% appearing once. There are 17 residues in the CDR3. The V segment lost 4 bases and the J segment 3 bases; nucleotides outside the gene matches: 12. The clonotype comes from a woman between 25 and 40 years old with acute or convalescent COVID-19. V usage is TRBV23-1 and J usage is TRBJ1-2; 9 bases fit TRBD1. TRBV23-1 is an open reading frame whose function is uncertain. Material for sequencing was peripheral blood. Here the CDR3 DNA reads TGCGCCAGCAGTCCCCCGGACAGGGGTAGAGGAGACTATGGCTACACCTTC. Translation gives CASSPPDRGRGDYGYTF.